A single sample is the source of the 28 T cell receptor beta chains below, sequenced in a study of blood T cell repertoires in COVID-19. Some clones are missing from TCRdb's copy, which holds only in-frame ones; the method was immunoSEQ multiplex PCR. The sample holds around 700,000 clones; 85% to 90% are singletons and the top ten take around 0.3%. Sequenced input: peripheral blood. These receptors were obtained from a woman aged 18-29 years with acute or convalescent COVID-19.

Here the CDR3 reads CASSPEASGYGYTF. The CDR3 nucleotides read TGTGCCAGCTCACCCGAAGCCTCCGGCTATGGCTACACCTTC. The J gene is TRBJ1-2, the V gene TRBV18; D gene unclear. Germline CDR1 is KGHSH and CDR2 is LQKENI. V dropped 3 bases and J dropped 4 bases, with 12 bases sitting between them. This CDR3 contains 14 residues.

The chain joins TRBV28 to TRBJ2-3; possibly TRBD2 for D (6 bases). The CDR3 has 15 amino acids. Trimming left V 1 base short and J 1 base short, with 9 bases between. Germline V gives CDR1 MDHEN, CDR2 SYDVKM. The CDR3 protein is CASSLLGGGTDTQYF. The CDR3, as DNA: TGTGCCAGCAGTTTATTGGGCGGGGGCACAGATACGCAGTATTTT. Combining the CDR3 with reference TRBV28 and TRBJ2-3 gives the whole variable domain DVKVTQSSRYLVKRTGEKVFLECVQDMDHENMFWYRQDPGLGLRLIYFSYDVKMKEKGDIPEGYSVSREKKERFSLILESASTNQTSMYLCASSLLGGGTDTQYFGPGTRLTVL.

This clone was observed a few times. Here the CDR3 DNA reads TGCGCCAGCAGCCACAGGAATTCAGGGGGCTACACCTTC. This codes for CASSHRNSGGYTF. The rearrangement links TRBV4-1 to TRBJ1-2; TRBD1 is a possible D gene (5 bases). The V end lost 3 bases, the J end lost 8 bases, and 13 bases lay between the germline ends. Germline V gene lookup returns CDR1 MGHRA and CDR2 YSYEKL. CDR3 length: 13 amino acids.

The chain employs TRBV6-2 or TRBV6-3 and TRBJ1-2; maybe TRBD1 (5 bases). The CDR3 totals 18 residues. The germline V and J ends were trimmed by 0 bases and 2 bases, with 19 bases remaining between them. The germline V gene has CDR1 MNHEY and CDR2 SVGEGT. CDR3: CASSYSGDRPRKNYGYTF. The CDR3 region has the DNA TGTGCCAGCAGTTACTCGGGCGACAGACCACGAAAGAACTATGGCTACACCTTC.

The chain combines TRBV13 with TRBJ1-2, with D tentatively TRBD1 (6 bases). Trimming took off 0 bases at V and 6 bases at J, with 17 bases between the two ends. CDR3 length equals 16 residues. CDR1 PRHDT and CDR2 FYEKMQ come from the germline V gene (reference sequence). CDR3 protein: CASSLGRTAGGDGYTF. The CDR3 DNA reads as TGTGCCAGCAGCTTAGGGAGGACAGCCGGGGGGGATGGCTACACCTTC.

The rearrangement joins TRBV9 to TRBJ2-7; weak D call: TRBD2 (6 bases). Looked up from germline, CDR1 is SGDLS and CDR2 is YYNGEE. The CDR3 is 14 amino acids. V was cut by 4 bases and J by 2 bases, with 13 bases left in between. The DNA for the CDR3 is TGTGCCAGCAGCCCCTCTAGCGAGGCCTACGAGCAGTACTTC. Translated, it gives CASSPSSEAYEQYF.

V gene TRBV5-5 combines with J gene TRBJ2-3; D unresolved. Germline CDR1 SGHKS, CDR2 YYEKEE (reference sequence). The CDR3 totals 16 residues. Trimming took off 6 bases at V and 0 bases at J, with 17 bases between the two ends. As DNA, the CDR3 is TGTGCCAGCACCCCCGCCGGTGGCAGGAGCACAGATACGCAGTATTTT. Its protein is CASTPAGGRSTDTQYF.

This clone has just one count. DNA for the CDR3: TGTGCCAGCAGCGATGAGACAGCGGGGGGGACCTACAATGAGCAGTTCTTC. Protein: CASSDETAGGTYNEQFF. This chain uses TRBV2 with TRBJ2-1, with TRBD2 matching 10 bases. The CDR3 is 17 amino acids. V was clipped by 6 bases and J by 2 bases; unmatched bases: 10. Germline V CDR1 and CDR2: SNHLY, FYNNEI.

This CDR3 reads CASSQGRDRTGYTF. In nucleotides, the CDR3 is TGTGCCAGCAGCCAAGGGCGGGACAGGACTGGCTACACCTTC. The chain has TRBV3-1 (or the pseudogene TRBV3-2) and TRBJ1-2; 8 bases fit TRBD1. CDR1 and CDR2 (germline): LGHDT, YNNKEL (reference sequence). This CDR3 is built from 14 residues. V lost 1 base, J lost 7 bases, and 5 bases stayed unmatched.

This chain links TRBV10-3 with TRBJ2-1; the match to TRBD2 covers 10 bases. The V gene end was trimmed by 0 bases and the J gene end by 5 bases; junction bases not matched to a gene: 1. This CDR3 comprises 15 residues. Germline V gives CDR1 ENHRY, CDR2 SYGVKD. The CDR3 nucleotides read TGTGCCATCAGTGAGTCCAGCGGGGGGGACAATGAGCAGTTCTTC. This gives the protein CAISESSGGDNEQFF.

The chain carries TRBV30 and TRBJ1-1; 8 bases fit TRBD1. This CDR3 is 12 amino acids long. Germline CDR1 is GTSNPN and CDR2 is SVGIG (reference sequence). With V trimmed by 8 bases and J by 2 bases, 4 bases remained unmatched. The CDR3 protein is CAGRGRNTEAFF. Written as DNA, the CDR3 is TGTGCCGGCAGGGGGCGCAACACTGAAGCTTTCTTT.

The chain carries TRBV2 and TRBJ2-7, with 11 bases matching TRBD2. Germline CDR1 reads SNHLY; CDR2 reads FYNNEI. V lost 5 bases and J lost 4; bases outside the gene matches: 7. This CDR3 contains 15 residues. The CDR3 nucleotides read TGTGCCAGCAGTCTACTAGCGGGGGCGGCTTACGAGCAGTACTTC. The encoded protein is CASSLLAGAAYEQYF.

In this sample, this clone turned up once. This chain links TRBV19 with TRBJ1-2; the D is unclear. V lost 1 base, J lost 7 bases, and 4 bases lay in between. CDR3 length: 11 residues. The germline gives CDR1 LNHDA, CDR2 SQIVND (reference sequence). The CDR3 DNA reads TGTGCCAGTAGTATAGCGCGTGGCTACACCTTC. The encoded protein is CASSIARGYTF.

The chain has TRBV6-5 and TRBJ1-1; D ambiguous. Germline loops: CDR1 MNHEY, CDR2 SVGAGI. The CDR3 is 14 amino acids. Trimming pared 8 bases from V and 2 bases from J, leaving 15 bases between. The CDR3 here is CASGLFPRNTEAFF. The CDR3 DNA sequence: TGTGCCAGCGGGCTTTTTCCGAGAAACACTGAAGCTTTCTTT.

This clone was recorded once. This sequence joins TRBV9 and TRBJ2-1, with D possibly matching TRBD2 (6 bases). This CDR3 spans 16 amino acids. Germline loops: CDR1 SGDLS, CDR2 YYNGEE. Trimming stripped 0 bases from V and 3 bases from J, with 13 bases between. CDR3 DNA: TGTGCCAGCAGCGTAGCAGCCGGGGGTATCTACAATGAGCAGTTCTTC. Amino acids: CASSVAAGGIYNEQFF.

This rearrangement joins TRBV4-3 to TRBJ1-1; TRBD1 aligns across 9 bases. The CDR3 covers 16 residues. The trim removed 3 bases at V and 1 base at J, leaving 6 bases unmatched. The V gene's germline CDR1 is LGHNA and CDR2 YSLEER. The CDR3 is CASSQGQGGSNTEAFF. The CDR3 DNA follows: TGCGCCAGCAGCCAGGGACAGGGTGGTTCGAACACTGAAGCTTTCTTT.

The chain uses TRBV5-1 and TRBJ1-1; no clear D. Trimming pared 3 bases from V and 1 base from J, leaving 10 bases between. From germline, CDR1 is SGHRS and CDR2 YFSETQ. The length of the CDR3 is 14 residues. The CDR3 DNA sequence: TGCGCCAGCAGCTCTCGGGGAGAGAACACTGAAGCTTTCTTT. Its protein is CASSSRGENTEAFF.

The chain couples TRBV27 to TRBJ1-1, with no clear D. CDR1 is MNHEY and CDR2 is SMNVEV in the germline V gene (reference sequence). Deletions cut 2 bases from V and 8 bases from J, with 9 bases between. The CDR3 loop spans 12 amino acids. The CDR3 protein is CASSLDGDEAFF. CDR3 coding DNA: TGTGCCAGCAGTTTAGACGGAGACGAAGCTTTCTTT.

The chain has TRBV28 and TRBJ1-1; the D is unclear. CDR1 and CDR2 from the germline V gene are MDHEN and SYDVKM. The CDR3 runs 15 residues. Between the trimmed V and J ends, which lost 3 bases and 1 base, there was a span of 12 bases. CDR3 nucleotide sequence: TGTGCCAGCAGTTTTCCGCGGGCAACGAACACTGAAGCTTTCTTT. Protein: CASSFPRATNTEAFF.

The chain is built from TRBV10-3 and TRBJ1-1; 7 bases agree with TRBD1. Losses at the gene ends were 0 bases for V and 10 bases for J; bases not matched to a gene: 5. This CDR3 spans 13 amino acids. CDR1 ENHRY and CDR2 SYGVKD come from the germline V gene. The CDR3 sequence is CAISESPTGRAFF. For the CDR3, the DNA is TGTGCCATCAGTGAGTCTCCGACAGGGCGAGCTTTCTTT.

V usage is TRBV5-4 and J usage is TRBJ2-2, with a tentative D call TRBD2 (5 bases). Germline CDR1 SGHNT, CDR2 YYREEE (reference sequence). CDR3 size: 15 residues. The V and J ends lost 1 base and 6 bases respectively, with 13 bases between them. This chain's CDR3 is CASSLYMGSAGELFF. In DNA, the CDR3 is TGTGCCAGCAGCTTGTATATGGGTAGCGCCGGGGAGCTGTTTTTT.

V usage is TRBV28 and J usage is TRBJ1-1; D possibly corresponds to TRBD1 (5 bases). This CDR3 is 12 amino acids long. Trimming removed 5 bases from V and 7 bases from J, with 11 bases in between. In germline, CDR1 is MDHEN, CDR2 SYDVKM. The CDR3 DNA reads TGTGCCAGCAGTCTGCCCGGGGGTGAAGCTTTCTTT. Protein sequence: CASSLPGGEAFF.

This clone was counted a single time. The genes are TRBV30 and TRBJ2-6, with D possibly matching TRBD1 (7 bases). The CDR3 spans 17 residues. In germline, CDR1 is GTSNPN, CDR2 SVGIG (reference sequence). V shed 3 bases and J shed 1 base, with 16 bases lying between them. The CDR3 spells CAWRAGTVESGANVLTF. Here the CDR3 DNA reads TGTGCCTGGAGGGCGGGGACAGTGGAGTCTGGGGCCAACGTCCTGACTTTC.

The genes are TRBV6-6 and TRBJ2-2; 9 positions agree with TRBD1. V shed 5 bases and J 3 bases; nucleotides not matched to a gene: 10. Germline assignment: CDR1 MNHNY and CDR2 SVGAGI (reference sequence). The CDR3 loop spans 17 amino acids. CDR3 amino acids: CASSRQGDRADTGELFF. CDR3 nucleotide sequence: TGTGCCAGCAGTCGTCAGGGGGACAGGGCGGACACCGGGGAGCTGTTTTTT.

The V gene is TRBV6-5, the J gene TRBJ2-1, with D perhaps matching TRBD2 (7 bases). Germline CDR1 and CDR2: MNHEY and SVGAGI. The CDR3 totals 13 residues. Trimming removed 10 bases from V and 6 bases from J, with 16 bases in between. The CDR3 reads CATLDGGPNEQFF. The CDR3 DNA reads TGTGCCACGCTTGACGGGGGGCCCAATGAGCAGTTCTTC.

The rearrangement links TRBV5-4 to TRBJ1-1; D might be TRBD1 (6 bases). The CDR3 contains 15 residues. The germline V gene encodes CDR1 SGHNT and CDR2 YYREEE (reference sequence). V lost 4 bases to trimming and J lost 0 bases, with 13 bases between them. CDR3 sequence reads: CASSPWTAMNTEAFF. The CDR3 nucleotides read TGTGCCAGCAGCCCCTGGACAGCCATGAACACTGAAGCTTTCTTT.

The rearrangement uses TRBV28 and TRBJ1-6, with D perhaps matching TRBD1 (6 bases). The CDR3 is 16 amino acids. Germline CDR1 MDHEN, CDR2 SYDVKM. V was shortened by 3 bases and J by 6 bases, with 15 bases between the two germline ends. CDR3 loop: CASSLVQGWGNSPLHF. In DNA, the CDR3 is TGTGCCAGCAGTTTGGTACAGGGATGGGGTAATTCACCCCTCCACTTT.

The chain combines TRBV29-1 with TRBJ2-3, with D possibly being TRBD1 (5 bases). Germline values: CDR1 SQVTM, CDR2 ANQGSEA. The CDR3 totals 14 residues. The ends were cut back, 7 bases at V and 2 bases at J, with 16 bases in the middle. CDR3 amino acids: CSADQGYDTDTQYF. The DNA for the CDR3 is TGCAGCGCCGATCAGGGTTATGACACAGATACGCAGTATTTT.